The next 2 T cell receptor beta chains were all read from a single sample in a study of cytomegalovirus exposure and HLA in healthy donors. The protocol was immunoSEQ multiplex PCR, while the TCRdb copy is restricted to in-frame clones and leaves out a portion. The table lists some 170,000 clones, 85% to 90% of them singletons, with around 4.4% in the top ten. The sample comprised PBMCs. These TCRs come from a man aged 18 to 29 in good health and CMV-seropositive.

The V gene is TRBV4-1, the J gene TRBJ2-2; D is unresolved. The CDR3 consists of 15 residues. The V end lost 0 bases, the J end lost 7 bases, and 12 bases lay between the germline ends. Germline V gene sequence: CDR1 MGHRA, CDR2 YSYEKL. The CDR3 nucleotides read TGCGCCAGCAGCCAAGAGTTACCCACCGGCGGGGAGCTGTTTTTT. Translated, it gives CASSQELPTGGELFF.

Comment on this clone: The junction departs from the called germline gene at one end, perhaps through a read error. CDR3 sequence reads: CASSHRERHSVF. The CDR3 nucleotides are TGTGCCAGCAGCCACAGGGAGCGACACTCCGTCTTT. This chain uses TRBV11-3 with TRBJ1-1; D is perhaps TRBD1 (6 bases). The CDR3 length is 12 residues. Germline V gene sequence: CDR1 SGHNT, CDR2 YENEEA. The variable domain in full, with the rest retrieved from reference TRBV11-3 and TRBJ1-1, is EAGVVQSPRYKIIEKKQPVAFWCNPISGHNTLYWYLQNLGQGPELLIRYENEEAVDDSQLPKDRFSAERLKGVDSTLKIQPAELGDSAVYLCASSHRERHSVFGQGTRLTVV.